This T cell receptor beta chain was captured by sequencing in a study of T cell responses to AZD1222 COVID-19 vaccine. Trimming at V came to 5 bases and at J to 3 bases, leaving 3 bases not matched to a gene. The CDR3 consists of 13 residues. CDR1 and CDR2 from the germline V gene are LNHDA and SQIVND (reference sequence). About this clone itself: Its matching antigen is unknown.

The assay was immunoSEQ multiplex PCR, and TCRdb's table has in-frame clones only and misses some. Among tens of thousands of clones listed, around nine tenths were seen once. Findings and caveats of the study: Recipients of AZD1222 seropositive at baseline numbered only six or seven. At 160-218 and 743-854, vaccine-associated CD4 TCRs were dominant, and they spanned spike. Clonal diversity was possibly underestimated, and white British individuals and females predominated among donors.

Source: peripheral blood, taken on day 0 of AZD1222 vaccination. The genes are TRBV19 and TRBJ1-1; TRBD1 agrees at 7 bases. The source is an adult in good health. The CDR3 loop reads CASSSQGHTEAFF. Written as DNA, the CDR3 is TGTGCCAGTAGTTCACAGGGGCACACTGAAGCTTTCTTT.